The T cell receptor (beta chain) described here comes from a study of cytomegalovirus exposure and HLA in healthy donors. Study outcomes and limitations: The finding came from a later analysis; first-cohort TCR clusters tended to co-occur in the roughly 110 validation repertoires. In vitro confirmation showed a few CMV-associated chains to be CMV antigen specific. Investigators reported about 160 TCR beta chains as tied to cytomegalovirus.

Only in-frame clones appear in the TCRdb table, and some are missing; sequencing was by immunoSEQ multiplex PCR. This table holds roughly 150,000 clones, roughly nine tenths found once. Concerning this clone itself: Its antigen is undetermined.

There are 15 residues in the CDR3. With 0 bases removed from V and 1 base from J, the gap between germline ends came to 9 bases. In germline, CDR1 is MNHNY, CDR2 SVGAGI (reference sequence). The chain employs TRBV6-6 and TRBJ1-1; D is uncertain. This sequence was found in a young man in good health and CMV-seropositive. Sequencing was carried out using PBMCs. This CDR3 is CASSYSTGKNTEAFF. The CDR3 nucleotides read TGTGCCAGCAGTTACTCAACGGGGAAGAACACTGAAGCTTTCTTT.